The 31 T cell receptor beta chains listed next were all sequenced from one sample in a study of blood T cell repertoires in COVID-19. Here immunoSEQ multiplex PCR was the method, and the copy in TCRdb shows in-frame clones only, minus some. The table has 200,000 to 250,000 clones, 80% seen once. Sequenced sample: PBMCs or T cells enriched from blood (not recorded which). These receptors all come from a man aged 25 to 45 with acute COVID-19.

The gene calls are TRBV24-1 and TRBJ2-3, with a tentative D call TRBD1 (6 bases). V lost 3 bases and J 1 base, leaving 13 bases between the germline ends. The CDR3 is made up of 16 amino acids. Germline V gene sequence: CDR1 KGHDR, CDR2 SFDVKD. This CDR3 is CATSDPPRQGTDTQYF. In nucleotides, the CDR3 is TGTGCCACCAGTGATCCTCCGAGACAGGGCACAGATACGCAGTATTTT.

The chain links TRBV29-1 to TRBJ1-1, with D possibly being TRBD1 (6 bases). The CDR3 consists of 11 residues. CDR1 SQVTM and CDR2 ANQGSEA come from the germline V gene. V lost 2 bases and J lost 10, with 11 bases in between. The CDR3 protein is CSVEMGALAFF. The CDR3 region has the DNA TGCAGCGTTGAAATGGGGGCACTAGCTTTCTTT.

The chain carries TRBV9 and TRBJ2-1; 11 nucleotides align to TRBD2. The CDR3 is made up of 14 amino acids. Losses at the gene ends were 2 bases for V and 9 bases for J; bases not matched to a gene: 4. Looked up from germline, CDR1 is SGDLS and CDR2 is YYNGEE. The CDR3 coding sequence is TGTGCCAGCAGCGTTCAAACTAGCGGGAGTGAGCAGTTCTTC. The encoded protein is CASSVQTSGSEQFF.

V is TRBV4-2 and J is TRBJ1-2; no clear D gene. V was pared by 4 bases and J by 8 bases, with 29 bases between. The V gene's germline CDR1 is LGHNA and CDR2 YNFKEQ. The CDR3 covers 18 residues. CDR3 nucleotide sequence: TGTGCCAGCAGCCCTGGGCGTATAGGAAACAACCCACTTGGGGGCTACACCTTC. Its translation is CASSPGRIGNNPLGGYTF.

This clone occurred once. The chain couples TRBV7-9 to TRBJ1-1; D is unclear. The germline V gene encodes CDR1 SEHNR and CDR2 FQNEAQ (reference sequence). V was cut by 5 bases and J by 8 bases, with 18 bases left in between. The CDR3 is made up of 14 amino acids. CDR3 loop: CASSPRKASTEAFF. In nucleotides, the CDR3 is TGTGCCAGCAGCCCCAGGAAGGCCTCTACCGAAGCTTTCTTT. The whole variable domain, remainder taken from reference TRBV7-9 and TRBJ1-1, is DTGVSQNPRHKITKRGQNVTFRCDPISEHNRLYWYRQTLGQGPEFLTYFQNEAQLEKSRLLSDRFSAERPKGSFSTLEIQRTEQGDSAMYLCASSPRKASTEAFFGQGTRLTVV.

CDR3 amino acids: CASSSTSTDTQYF. Written as DNA, the CDR3 is TGTGCCAGCAGCTCCACTAGCACAGATACGCAGTATTTT. The chain links TRBV11-2 to TRBJ2-3; unclear D gene. The CDR3 extends over 13 amino acids. Between the trimmed V and J ends, which lost 4 bases and 0 bases, there was a span of 5 bases. Per the germline V gene, CDR1 is SGHAT and CDR2 is FQNNGV.

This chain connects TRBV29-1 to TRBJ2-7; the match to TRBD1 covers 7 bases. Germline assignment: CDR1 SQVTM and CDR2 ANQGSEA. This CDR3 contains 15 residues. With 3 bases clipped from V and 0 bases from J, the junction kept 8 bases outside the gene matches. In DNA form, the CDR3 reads TGCAGCGTTGAGGGGTCAGGGGGTAGCTCCTACGAGCAGTACTTC. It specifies CSVEGSGGSSYEQYF.

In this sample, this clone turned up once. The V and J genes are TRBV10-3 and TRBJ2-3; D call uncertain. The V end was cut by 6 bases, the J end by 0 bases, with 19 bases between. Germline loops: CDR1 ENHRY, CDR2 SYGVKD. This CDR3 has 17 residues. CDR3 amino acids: CAIRAEPGPSSTDTQYF. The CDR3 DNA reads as TGTGCCATCAGAGCCGAACCAGGCCCATCTAGCACAGATACGCAGTATTTT.

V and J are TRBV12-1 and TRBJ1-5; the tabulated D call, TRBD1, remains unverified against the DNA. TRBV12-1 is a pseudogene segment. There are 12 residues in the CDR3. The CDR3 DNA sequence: TGTGCCAGCAAAAGACAGGATCAGCCCCAGCATTTT. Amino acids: CASKRQDQPQHF.

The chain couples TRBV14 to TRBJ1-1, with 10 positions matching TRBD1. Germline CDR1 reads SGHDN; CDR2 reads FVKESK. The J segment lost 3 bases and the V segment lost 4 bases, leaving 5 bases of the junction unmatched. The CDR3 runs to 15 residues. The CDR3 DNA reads TGTGCCAGCAGCCCCAGGACAGGGGGATACACTGAAGCTTTCTTT. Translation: CASSPRTGGYTEAFF.

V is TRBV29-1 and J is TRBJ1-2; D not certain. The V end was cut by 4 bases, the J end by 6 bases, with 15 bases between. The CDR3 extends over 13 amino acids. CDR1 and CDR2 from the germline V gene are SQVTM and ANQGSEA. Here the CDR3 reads CSVADLGRNGYTF. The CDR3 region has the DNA TGCAGCGTTGCCGATCTGGGGAGGAATGGCTACACCTTC.

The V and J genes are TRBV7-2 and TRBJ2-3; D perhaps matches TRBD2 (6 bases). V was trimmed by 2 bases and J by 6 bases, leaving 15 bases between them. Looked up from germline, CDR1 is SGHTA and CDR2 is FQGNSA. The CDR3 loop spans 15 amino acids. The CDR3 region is CASSLSGGLVDTQYF. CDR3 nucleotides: TGTGCCAGCAGCTTATCCGGGGGATTGGTTGATACGCAGTATTTT.

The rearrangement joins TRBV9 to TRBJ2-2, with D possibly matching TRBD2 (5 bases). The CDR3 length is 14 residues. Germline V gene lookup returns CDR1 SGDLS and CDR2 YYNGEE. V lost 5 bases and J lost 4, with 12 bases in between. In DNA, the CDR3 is TGTGCCAGCAGGCGGGTTGAGCCCACCGGGGAGCTGTTTTTT. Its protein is CASRRVEPTGELFF.

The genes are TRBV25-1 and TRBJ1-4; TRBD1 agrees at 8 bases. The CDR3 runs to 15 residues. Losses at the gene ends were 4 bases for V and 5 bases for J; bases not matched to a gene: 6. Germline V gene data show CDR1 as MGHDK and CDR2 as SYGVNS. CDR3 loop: CASSGRTGSNEKLFF. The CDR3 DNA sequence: TGTGCCAGCAGTGGGCGGACAGGGTCCAATGAAAAACTGTTTTTT.

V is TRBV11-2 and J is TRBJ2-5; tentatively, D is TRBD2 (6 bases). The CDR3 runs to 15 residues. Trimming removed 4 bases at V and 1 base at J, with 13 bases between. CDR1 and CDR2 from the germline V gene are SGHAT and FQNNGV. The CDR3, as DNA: TGTGCCAGCAGCTCCTACACTAGCATCCAAGAGACCCAGTACTTC. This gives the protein CASSSYTSIQETQYF. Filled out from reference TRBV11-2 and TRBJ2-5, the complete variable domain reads EAGVAQSPRYKIIEKRQSVAFWCNPISGHATLYWYQQILGQGPKLLIQFQNNGVVDDSQLPKDRFSAERLKGVDSTLKIQPAKLEDSAVYLCASSSYTSIQETQYFGPGTRLLVL.

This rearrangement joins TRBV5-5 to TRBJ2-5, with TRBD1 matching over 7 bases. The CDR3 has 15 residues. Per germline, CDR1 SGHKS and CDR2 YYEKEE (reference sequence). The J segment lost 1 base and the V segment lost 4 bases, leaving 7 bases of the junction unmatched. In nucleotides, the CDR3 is TGTGCCAGCAGCCCGACGGGACAGTTCCAAGAGACCCAGTACTTC. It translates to CASSPTGQFQETQYF.

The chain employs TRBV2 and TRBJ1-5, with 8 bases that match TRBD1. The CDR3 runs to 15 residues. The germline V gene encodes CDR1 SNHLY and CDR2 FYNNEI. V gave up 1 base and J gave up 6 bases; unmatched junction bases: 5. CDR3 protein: CASSEGTGSRQPQHF. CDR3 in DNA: TGTGCCAGCAGTGAAGGGACAGGGTCCCGTCAGCCCCAGCATTTT.

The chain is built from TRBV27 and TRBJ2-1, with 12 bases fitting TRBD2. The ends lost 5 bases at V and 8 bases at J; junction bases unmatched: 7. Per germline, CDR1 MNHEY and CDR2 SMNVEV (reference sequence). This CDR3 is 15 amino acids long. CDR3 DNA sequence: TGTGCCAGCAGTCTGACTAGCGGGGGAAACGATGAGCAGTTCTTC. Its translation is CASSLTSGGNDEQFF.

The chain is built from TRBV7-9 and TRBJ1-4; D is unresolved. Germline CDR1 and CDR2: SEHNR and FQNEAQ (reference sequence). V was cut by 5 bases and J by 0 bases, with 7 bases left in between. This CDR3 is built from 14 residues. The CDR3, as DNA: TGTGCCAGCAGCCTCACAACAACTAATGAAAAACTGTTTTTT. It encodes CASSLTTTNEKLFF.

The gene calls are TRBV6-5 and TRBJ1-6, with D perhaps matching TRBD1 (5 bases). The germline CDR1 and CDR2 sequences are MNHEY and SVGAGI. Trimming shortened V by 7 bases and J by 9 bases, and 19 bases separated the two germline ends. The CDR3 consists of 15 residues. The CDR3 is CASTLSAGLGSPLHF. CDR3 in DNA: TGTGCCAGCACCCTGAGTGCGGGACTCGGTTCACCCCTCCACTTT.

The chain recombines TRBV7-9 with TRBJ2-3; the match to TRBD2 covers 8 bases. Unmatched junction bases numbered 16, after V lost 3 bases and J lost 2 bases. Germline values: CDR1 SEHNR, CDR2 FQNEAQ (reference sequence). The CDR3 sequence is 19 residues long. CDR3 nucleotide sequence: TGTGCCAGCAGCTTCAGAGCGGGGGCCTCCCCTGCTTACACAGATACGCAGTATTTT. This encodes CASSFRAGASPAYTDTQYF.

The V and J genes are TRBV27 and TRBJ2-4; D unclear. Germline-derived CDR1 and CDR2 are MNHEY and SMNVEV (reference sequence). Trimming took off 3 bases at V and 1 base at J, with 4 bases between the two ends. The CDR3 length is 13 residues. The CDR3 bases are TGTGCCAGCAGTTTTTCGGCCAAAAACATTCAGTACTTC. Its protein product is CASSFSAKNIQYF.

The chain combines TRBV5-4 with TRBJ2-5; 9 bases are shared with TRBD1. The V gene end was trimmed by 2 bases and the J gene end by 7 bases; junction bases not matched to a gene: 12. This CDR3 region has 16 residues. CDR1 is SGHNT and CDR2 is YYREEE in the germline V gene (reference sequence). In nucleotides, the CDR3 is TGTGCCAGCAGCTTAGCTGAAGGACAGGGGCCCGGGACCCAGTACTTC. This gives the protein CASSLAEGQGPGTQYF. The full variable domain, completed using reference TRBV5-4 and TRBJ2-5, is ETGVTQSPTHLIKTRGQQVTLRCSSQSGHNTVSWYQQALGQGPQFIFQYYREEENGRGNFPPRFSGLQFPNYSSELNVNALELDDSALYLCASSLAEGQGPGTQYFGPGTRLLVL.

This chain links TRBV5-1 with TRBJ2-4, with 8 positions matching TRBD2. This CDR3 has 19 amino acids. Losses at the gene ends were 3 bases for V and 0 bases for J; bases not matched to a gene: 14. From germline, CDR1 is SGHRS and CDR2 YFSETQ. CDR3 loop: CASSSPFGGAFLAKNIQYF. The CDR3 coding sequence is TGCGCCAGCAGCTCCCCCTTCGGGGGGGCGTTCTTAGCCAAAAACATTCAGTACTTC.

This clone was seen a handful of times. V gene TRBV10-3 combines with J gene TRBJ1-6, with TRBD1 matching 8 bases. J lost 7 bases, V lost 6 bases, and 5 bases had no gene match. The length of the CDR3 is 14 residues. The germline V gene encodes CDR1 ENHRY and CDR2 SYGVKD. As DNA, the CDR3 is TGTGCCATCAGGGGTGGACAGGGAAATTCACCCCTCCACTTT. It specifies CAIRGGQGNSPLHF.

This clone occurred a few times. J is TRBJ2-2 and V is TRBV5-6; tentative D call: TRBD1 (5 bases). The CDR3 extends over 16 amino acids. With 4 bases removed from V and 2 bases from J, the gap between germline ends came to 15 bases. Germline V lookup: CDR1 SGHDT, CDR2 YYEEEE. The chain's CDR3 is CASSGPGWVNTGELFF. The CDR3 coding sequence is TGTGCCAGCAGCGGGCCAGGGTGGGTTAACACCGGGGAGCTGTTTTTT. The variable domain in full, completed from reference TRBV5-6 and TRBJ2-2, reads DAGVTQSPTHLIKTRGQQVTLRCSPKSGHDTVSWYQQALGQGPQFIFQYYEEEERQRGNFPDRFSGHQFPNYSSELNVNALLLGDSALYLCASSGPGWVNTGELFFGEGSRLTVL.

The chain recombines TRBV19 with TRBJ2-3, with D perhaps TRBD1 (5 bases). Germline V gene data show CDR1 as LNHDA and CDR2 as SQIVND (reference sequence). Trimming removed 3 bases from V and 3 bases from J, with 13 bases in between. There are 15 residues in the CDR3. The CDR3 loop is CASSIDGRATDTQYF. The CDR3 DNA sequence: TGTGCCAGTAGTATCGATGGCAGGGCGACAGATACGCAGTATTTT.

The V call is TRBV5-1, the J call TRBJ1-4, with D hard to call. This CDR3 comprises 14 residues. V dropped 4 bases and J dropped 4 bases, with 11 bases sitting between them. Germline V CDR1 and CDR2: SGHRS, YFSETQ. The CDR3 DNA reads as TGCGCCAGCAGCCCTGGGCAGAATAATGAAAAACTGTTTTTT. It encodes CASSPGQNNEKLFF.

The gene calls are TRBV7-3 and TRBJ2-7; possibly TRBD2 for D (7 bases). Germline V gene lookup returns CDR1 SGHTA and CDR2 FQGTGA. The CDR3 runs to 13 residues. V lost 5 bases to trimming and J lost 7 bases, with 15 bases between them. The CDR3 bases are TGTGCCAGCAGCGTAGGGGGGGCGGCTGAGCAGTACTTC. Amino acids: CASSVGGAAEQYF.

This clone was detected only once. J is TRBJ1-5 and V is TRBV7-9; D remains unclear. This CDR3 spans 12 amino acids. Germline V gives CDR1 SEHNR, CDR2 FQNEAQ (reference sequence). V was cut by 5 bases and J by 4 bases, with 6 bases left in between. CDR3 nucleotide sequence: TGTGCCAGCAGCCGACTAAATCAGCCCCAGCATTTT. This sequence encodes CASSRLNQPQHF. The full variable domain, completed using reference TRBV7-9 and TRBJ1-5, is DTGVSQNPRHKITKRGQNVTFRCDPISEHNRLYWYRQTLGQGPEFLTYFQNEAQLEKSRLLSDRFSAERPKGSFSTLEIQRTEQGDSAMYLCASSRLNQPQHFGDGTRLSIL.

The CDR3 here is CASSLQGGLSTDTQYF. In DNA form, the CDR3 reads TGCGCCAGCAGCTTGCAGGGGGGTCTGTCAACAGATACGCAGTATTTT. The chain has TRBV5-1 and TRBJ2-3, with TRBD1 as a possible D gene (7 bases). The CDR3 is 16 residues long. From germline, CDR1 is SGHRS and CDR2 YFSETQ. V dropped 1 base and J dropped 3 bases, with 15 bases sitting between them.